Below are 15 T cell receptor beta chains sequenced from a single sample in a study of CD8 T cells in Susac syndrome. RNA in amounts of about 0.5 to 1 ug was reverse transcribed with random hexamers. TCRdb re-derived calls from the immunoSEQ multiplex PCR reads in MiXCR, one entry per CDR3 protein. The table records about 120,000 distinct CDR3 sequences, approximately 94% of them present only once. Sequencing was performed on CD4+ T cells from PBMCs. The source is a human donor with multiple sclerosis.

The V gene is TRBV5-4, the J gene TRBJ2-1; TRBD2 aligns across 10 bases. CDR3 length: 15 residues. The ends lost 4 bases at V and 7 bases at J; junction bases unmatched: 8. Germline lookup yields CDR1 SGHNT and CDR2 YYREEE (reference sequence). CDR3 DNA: TGTGCCAGCAGCGCCCCTAGCGGGGGTTTTAATGAGCAGTTCTTC. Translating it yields CASSAPSGGFNEQFF.

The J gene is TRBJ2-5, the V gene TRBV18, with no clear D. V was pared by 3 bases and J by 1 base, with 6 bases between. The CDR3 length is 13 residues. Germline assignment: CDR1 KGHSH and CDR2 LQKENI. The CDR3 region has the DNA TGTGCCAGCTCACCGGACGGCCAAGAGACCCAGTACTTC. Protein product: CASSPDGQETQYF.

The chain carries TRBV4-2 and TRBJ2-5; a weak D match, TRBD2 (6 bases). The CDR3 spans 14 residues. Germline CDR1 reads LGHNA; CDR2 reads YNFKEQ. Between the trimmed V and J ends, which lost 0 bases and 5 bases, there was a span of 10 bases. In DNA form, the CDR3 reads TGTGCCAGCAGCCAAGAGATTAGCGGCGAGACCCAGTACTTC. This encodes CASSQEISGETQYF.

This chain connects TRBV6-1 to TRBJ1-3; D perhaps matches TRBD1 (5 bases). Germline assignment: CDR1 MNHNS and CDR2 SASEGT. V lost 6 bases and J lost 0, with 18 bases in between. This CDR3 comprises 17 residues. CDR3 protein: CASSLTAGPNSGNTIYF. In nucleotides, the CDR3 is TGTGCCAGCAGCCTTACGGCAGGGCCCAACTCTGGAAACACCATATATTTT.

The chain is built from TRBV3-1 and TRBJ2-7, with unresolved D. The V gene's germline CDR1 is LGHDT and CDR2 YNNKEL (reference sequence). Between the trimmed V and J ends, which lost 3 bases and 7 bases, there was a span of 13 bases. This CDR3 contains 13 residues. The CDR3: CASSQIPSREQYF. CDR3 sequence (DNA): TGTGCCAGCAGCCAGATACCCTCTCGAGAGCAGTACTTC.

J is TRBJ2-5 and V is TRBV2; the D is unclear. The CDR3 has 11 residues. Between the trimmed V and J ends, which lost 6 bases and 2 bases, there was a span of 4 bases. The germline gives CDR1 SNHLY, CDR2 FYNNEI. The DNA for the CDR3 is TGTGCCAGCAGGCTACAAGAGACCCAGTACTTC. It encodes CASRLQETQYF.

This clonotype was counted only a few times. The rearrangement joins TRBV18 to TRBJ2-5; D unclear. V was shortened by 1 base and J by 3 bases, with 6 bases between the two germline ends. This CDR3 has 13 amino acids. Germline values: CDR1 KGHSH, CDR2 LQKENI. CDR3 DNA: TGTGCCAGCTCACCACGAGACGAAGAGACCCAGTACTTC. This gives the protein CASSPRDEETQYF.

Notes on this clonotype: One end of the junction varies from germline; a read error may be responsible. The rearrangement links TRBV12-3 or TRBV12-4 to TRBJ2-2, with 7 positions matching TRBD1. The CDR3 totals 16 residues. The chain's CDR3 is CASSLGDSRNNGELFF. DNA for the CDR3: TGTGCCAGCAGTTTGGGGGACAGCCGAAACAACGGGGAGCTGTTTTTT.

This chain's CDR3 is CSARGGTGSNQPQHF. The CDR3 coding sequence is TGCAGTGCTAGAGGGGGGACAGGTAGCAATCAGCCCCAGCATTTT. J is TRBJ1-5 and V is TRBV20-1, with 8 bases identical to TRBD1. The CDR3 is 15 amino acids. Per germline, CDR1 DFQATT and CDR2 SNEGSKA (reference sequence). V lost 1 base, J lost 0 bases, and 2 bases stayed unmatched.

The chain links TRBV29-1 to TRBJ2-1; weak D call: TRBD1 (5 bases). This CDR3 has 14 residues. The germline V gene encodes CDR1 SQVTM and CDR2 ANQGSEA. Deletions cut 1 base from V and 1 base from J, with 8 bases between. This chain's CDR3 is CSVEARASYNEQFF. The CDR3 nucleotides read TGCAGCGTTGAAGCCAGGGCGTCCTACAATGAGCAGTTCTTC.

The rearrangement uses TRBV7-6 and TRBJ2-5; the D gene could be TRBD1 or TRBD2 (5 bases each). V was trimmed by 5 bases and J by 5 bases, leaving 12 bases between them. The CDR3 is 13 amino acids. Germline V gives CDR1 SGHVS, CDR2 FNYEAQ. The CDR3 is CASSGPEGETQYF. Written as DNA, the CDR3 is TGTGCCAGCAGCGGCCCCGAGGGGGAGACCCAGTACTTC.

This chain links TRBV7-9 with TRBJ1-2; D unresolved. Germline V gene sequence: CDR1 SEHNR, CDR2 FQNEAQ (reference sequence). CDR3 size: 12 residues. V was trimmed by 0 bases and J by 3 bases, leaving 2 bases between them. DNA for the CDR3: TGTGCCAGCAGCTTAGCAGACTATGGCTACACCTTC. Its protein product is CASSLADYGYTF.

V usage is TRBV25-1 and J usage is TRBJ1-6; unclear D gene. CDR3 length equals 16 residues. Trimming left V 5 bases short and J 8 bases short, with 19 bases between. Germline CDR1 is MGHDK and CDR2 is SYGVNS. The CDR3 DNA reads TGTGCCAGCAGTCCGACAATGGCGGGCACGGATTCACCCCTCCACTTT. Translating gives CASSPTMAGTDSPLHF. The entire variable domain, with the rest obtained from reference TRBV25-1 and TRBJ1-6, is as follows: EADIYQTPRYLVIGTGKKITLECSQTMGHDKMYWYQQDPGMELHLIHYSYGVNSTEKGDLSSESTVSRIRTEHFPLTLESARPSHTSQYLCASSPTMAGTDSPLHFGNGTRLTVT.

DNA for the CDR3: TGTGCCAGCAGCAGGACTCTACCTTCTCTTGACTATAATTCACCCCTCCACTTT. Translation gives CASSRTLPSLDYNSPLHF. This chain connects TRBV27 to TRBJ1-6; D is unresolved. Trimming left V 6 bases short and J 3 bases short, with 21 bases between. Germline V lookup: CDR1 MNHEY, CDR2 SMNVEV (reference sequence). CDR3 size: 18 residues.

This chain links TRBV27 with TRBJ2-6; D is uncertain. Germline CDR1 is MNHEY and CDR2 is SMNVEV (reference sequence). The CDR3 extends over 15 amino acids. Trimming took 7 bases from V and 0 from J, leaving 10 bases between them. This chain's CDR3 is CASTPDGSGANVLTF. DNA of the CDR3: TGTGCCAGCACTCCCGATGGCTCTGGGGCCAACGTCCTGACTTTC.